The sequence of this TCR beta chain was determined in a study of blood T cell repertoires in COVID-19. About the research overall: Researchers got acute and convalescent COVID-19 samples from the United States, Italy and Spain.

This CDR3 is built from 14 residues. Germline V CDR1 and CDR2: SGHNT, YYREEE (reference sequence). J gave up 4 bases and V 4 bases, and 4 bases lay outside the gene matches. Original processing notes: Amplification of reference gene primers was used by the study to estimate nucleated cell counts. Profiled with immunoSEQ multiplex PCR; TCRdb holds only in-frame clones, not every one. D and trimming were read from the DNA, whereas the V and J calls and clone size are those reported in that table. The table has 150,000 to 200,000 clones, roughly 86% seen once. The source material was peripheral blood. The J gene is TRBJ2-3, the V gene TRBV5-4, with TRBD1 matching 9 bases. This sequence was found in an older man with acute or convalescent COVID-19. This CDR3 reads CASSQGQGSDTQYF. In DNA form, the CDR3 reads TGTGCCAGCAGCCAGGGACAGGGATCAGATACGCAGTATTTT.